A single sample gave rise to the 20 T cell receptor beta chains below, sequenced in a study of CD8+ T cells in alopecia areata. Reverse transcription of extracted RNA yielded cDNA, which provided the sequencing template. Clones were sequenced by immunoSEQ multiplex PCR, and TCRdb holds only the in-frame ones, with some missing. This table holds around 190,000 clones, about 61% found once. Input material: CD8+ T cells sorted from blood. The receptors shown here come from a human donor in good health.

The J gene is TRBJ2-3, the V gene TRBV2, with 8 bases fitting TRBD2. This CDR3 has 16 amino acids. Germline lookup yields CDR1 SNHLY and CDR2 FYNNEI. V gave up 1 base and J gave up 0 bases; unmatched junction bases: 3. The CDR3 DNA reads TGTGCCAGCAGTGAAGGACGGGGGGGGAGCACAGATACGCAGTATTTT. The encoded protein is CASSEGRGGSTDTQYF.

The rearrangement uses TRBV27 and TRBJ1-1; D unclear. CDR1 is MNHEY, CDR2 SMNVEV, per germline (reference sequence). V lost 1 base and J lost 3, with 6 bases in between. CDR3 length: 13 residues. The CDR3 sequence: CASSLFVDTEAFF. In nucleotides, the CDR3 is TGTGCCAGCAGTTTATTTGTGGACACTGAAGCTTTCTTT.

J is TRBJ2-2 and V is TRBV5-4, with no clear D. From germline, CDR1 is SGHNT and CDR2 YYREEE (reference sequence). Trimming cost V 5 bases and J 1 base, with 3 bases left between them. This CDR3 comprises 12 residues. The CDR3 region is CASSWNTGELFF. DNA for the CDR3: TGTGCCAGCAGTTGGAACACCGGGGAGCTGTTTTTT.

V is TRBV4-1 and J is TRBJ1-6, with TRBD1 matching over 8 bases. CDR3 length: 15 residues. Losses at the gene ends were 2 bases for V and 9 bases for J; bases not matched to a gene: 6. Germline CDR1 is MGHRA and CDR2 is YSYEKL. CDR3 coding DNA: TGCGCCAGCAGCCAATGGACAGGGACCAGTTCACCCCTCCACTTT. Protein product: CASSQWTGTSSPLHF.

J is TRBJ1-5 and V is TRBV6-5, with 7 bases identical to TRBD1. This CDR3 spans 15 amino acids. Per germline, CDR1 MNHEY and CDR2 SVGAGI. V lost 6 bases and J lost 1; bases outside the gene matches: 6. The CDR3, as DNA: TGTGCCAGCAGCCCGACAGGGTTAAGCAATCAGCCCCAGCATTTT. Its protein is CASSPTGLSNQPQHF.

J is TRBJ1-2 and V is TRBV5-4; D may be TRBD1 (5 bases). Trimming stripped 4 bases from V and 2 bases from J, with 12 bases between. CDR1 is SGHNT and CDR2 is YYREEE in the germline V gene (reference sequence). The CDR3 runs to 14 residues. CDR3 residues: CASSLVGDNYGYTF. The CDR3 DNA reads TGTGCCAGCAGCCTCGTAGGGGACAACTATGGCTACACCTTC.

The genes are TRBV6-5 and TRBJ2-7; 8 bases are a match to TRBD1. CDR3 size: 14 residues. V gave up 5 bases and J gave up 0 bases; unmatched junction bases: 3. Germline CDR1 is MNHEY and CDR2 is SVGAGI. The CDR3 DNA is TGTGCCAGCAGTCCCGGGACAGGCTCCTACGAGCAGTACTTC. Translated, it gives CASSPGTGSYEQYF.

The chain joins TRBV29-1 to TRBJ2-7; the match to TRBD2 covers 12 bases. V was pared by 1 base and J by 4 bases, with 5 bases of the junction left unmatched. CDR1 SQVTM and CDR2 ANQGSEA come from the germline V gene. The CDR3 spans 15 residues. The CDR3 is CSVEVPSGGAYEQYF. In nucleotides, the CDR3 is TGCAGCGTTGAAGTTCCTAGCGGGGGGGCTTACGAGCAGTACTTC.

This clone showed up just a few times. V usage is TRBV30 and J usage is TRBJ1-6, with TRBD1 matching 9 bases. The CDR3 contains 15 residues. Per germline, CDR1 GTSNPN and CDR2 SVGIG (reference sequence). The ends lost 3 bases at V and 10 bases at J; junction bases unmatched: 10. The CDR3 DNA reads as TGTGCCTGGAGCCTCCCGGGACAGGGAGGGTCACCCCTCCACTTT. It codes for CAWSLPGQGGSPLHF.

The genes are TRBV30 and TRBJ2-5, with TRBD1 identical over 7 bases. Germline V gene lookup returns CDR1 GTSNPN and CDR2 SVGIG (reference sequence). Trimming cost V 4 bases and J 1 base; bases outside gene matches: 6. The CDR3 length is 14 residues. The CDR3 region has the DNA TGTGCCTGGACCCCGACAGGGCCCCAAGAGACCCAGTACTTC. Amino acids: CAWTPTGPQETQYF.

This clone occurred a few times. This chain links TRBV27 with TRBJ1-6; TRBD1 matches at 11 bases. V shed 6 bases, J shed 7 bases, and the junction held 2 bases outside the gene matches. The germline V gene has CDR1 MNHEY and CDR2 SMNVEV (reference sequence). This CDR3 comprises 14 residues. For the CDR3, the DNA is TGTGCCAGCAGCAGGGACAGGGGGAATTCACCCCTCCACTTT. This gives the protein CASSRDRGNSPLHF.

This clone appeared once. V gene TRBV4-1 combines with J gene TRBJ1-5, with D unresolved. Germline CDR1 is MGHRA and CDR2 is YSYEKL. Trimming left V 1 base short and J 5 bases short, with 6 bases between. CDR3 length: 13 amino acids. The CDR3 region has the DNA TGCGCCAGCAGCCAAGGAGTTTATCAGCCCCAGCATTTT. Its protein is CASSQGVYQPQHF.

This clone was picked up a small number of times. J is TRBJ2-7 and V is TRBV4-1; the match to TRBD1 covers 7 bases. Germline assignment: CDR1 MGHRA and CDR2 YSYEKL. V was clipped by 4 bases and J by 3 bases; unmatched bases: 12. The CDR3 covers 16 residues. In nucleotides, the CDR3 is TGCGCCAGCAGCCGCAGGGGGTTGGCCGCCGGCTACGAGCAGTACTTC. Translating it yields CASSRRGLAAGYEQYF.

The V call is TRBV27, the J call TRBJ2-6; D could derive from TRBD1 or TRBD2 (5 bases each). CDR3 length: 19 amino acids. Germline lookup yields CDR1 MNHEY and CDR2 SMNVEV (reference sequence). Trimming removed 5 bases from V and 0 bases from J, with 20 bases in between. The CDR3 DNA sequence: TGTGCCAGCAGTCTACGGGGAGACAGTGACCCCTCTGGGGCCAACGTCCTGACTTTC. Translated: CASSLRGDSDPSGANVLTF.

The chain links TRBV2 to TRBJ2-5; possibly TRBD1 for D (6 bases). V lost 8 bases and J lost 3, with 13 bases in between. In germline, CDR1 is SNHLY, CDR2 FYNNEI. The CDR3 runs to 13 residues. CDR3 region: CASSGTQKETQYF. The CDR3 DNA reads as TGTGCCAGCTCCGGGACACAGAAAGAGACCCAGTACTTC.

This clone came up once. This chain uses TRBV2 with TRBJ2-7; maybe TRBD1 (6 bases). CDR3 size: 13 residues. The germline CDR1 and CDR2 sequences are SNHLY and FYNNEI. V gave up 7 bases and J gave up 5 bases, with 15 bases separating them. In nucleotides, the CDR3 is TGTGCCAGCACCCCTCCAGGGGCCAACGAGCAGTACTTC. Translated: CASTPPGANEQYF.

This chain joins TRBV2 and TRBJ1-4, with D uncertain. Germline V gives CDR1 SNHLY, CDR2 FYNNEI. Between the trimmed V and J ends, which lost 2 bases and 3 bases, there was a span of 7 bases. The CDR3 is 14 amino acids. CDR3 protein: CASSEKGPNEKLFF. DNA of the CDR3: TGTGCCAGCAGTGAAAAGGGTCCTAATGAAAAACTGTTTTTT.

V is TRBV29-1 and J is TRBJ2-7; D may be TRBD1 (5 bases). CDR3 length equals 15 residues. Trimming shortened V by 4 bases and J by 3 bases, and 19 bases separated the two germline ends. Per the germline V gene, CDR1 is SQVTM and CDR2 is ANQGSEA. CDR3: CSVVTGGAKDYEQYF. Written as DNA, the CDR3 is TGCAGCGTTGTAACAGGTGGAGCGAAAGACTACGAGCAGTACTTC.

The genes are TRBV15 and TRBJ1-5; D possibly corresponds to TRBD1 (5 bases). Per germline, CDR1 LNHNV and CDR2 YYDKDF (reference sequence). The V end lost 0 bases, the J end lost 6 bases, and 15 bases lay between the germline ends. This CDR3 has 16 amino acids. In nucleotides, the CDR3 is TGTGCCACCAGCAGAGAGGGGCAGGTAGTAGGTCAGCCCCAGCATTTT. Translated: CATSREGQVVGQPQHF.

The chain recombines TRBV2 with TRBJ2-6, with D hard to call. V lost 8 bases and J lost 2, with 10 bases in between. Germline V lookup: CDR1 SNHLY, CDR2 FYNNEI. The CDR3 sequence is 14 residues long. The chain's CDR3 is CASLDSAGANVLTF. For the CDR3, the DNA is TGTGCCAGCCTCGACTCAGCTGGGGCCAACGTCCTGACTTTC. Drawing the rest from reference TRBV2 and TRBJ2-6, the complete variable domain is EPEVTQTPSHQVTQMGQEVILRCVPISNHLYFYWYRQILGQKVEFLVSFYNNEISEKSEIFDDQFSVERPDGSNFTLKIRSTKLEDSAMYFCASLDSAGANVLTFGAGSRLTVL.